These T cell receptor beta chains were read from a single sample in a study of radiotherapy plus CTLA-4 blockade in lung cancer. This table comes from immunoSEQ multiplex PCR, and its TCRdb copy is limited to in-frame clones, with some not included. The sample lists 50,000 to 75,000 clones, about 80% occurring once. Sequenced here: peripheral blood, sampled from a patient treated with radiotherapy plus ipilimumab. The receptors come from a human donor with non-small cell lung cancer who had a complete response to radiotherapy plus ipilimumab. Both conserved end residues are part of each CDR3. The D gene is left open where the match is weak. Expanded clones are given a class, and other clones once, few, many or no size at all.

>TRBD2|-|TRBJ2-1|TRBV4-3
TGCGCCAGCAGCCAAGAGCCAACTAGCGGGAGGGCCTGGGAGCAGTTCTTC
CASSQEPTSGRAWEQFF
>-|-|TRBJ1-5|TRBV7-8
TGTGCCAGCACCCTGGGGCCTCCACTTAGCAATCAGCCCCAGCATTTT
CASTLGPPLSNQPQHF
>-|-|TRBJ1-6|TRBV13
TGTGCCAGCAGACTCCGACGACAGGAGAATCTAAATTCACCCCTCCACTTT
CASRLRRQENLNSPLHF
>-|once|TRBJ2-2|TRBV9
TGTGCCAGCAGCCCACGAGCCACCGGGGAGCTGTTTTTT
CASSPRATGELFF
>TRBD2|-|TRBJ2-2|TRBV18
TGTGCCAGCTCACTCGACCGGACTAGCGGGAGAAGCACCGGGGAGCTGTTTTTT
CASSLDRTSGRSTGELFF
>-|-|TRBJ2-6|TRBV25-1
TGTGCCAGCAGTGACGGGGGCTTCGGGTCTGGGGCCAACGTCCTGACTTTC
CASSDGGFGSGANVLTF
>TRBD1|-|TRBJ2-1|TRBV11-2
TGTGCCAGCAGGCGACAGGGGGCCAGGGGTGAGCAGTTCTTC
CASRRQGARGEQFF
>-|-|TRBJ1-3|TRBV19
TGTGCCAGTAGTACGGATTTCTCTGGAAACACCATATATTTT
CASSTDFSGNTIYF
>-|-|TRBJ2-4|TRBV6-1
TGTGCCAGCAGAGACAGGGAGGGCATTCAGTACTTC
CASRDREGIQYF
>-|-|TRBJ2-3|TRBV7-2
TGTGCCAGTTTACCGGGGGGCCCTGCAGATACGCAGTATTTT
CASLPGGPADTQYF
>-|-|TRBJ2-1|TRBV9
TGTGCCAGCAGCCCCTGGGACGAGGGTTCCTACAATGAGCAGTTCTTC
CASSPWDEGSYNEQFF
>TRBD2|-|TRBJ2-7|TRBV19
TGTGCCAGTAGTATCGGGGGGGGCACCTACGAGCAGTACTTC
CASSIGGGTYEQYF
>TRBD1|-|TRBJ1-2|TRBV7-8
TGTGCCAGCAGATCCAACAGGGGGAAGGCGGGCTACACCTTC
CASRSNRGKAGYTF
>-|-|TRBJ1-2|TRBV7-8
TGTGCCAGCAGCTTATCGGTGTACCCCTCGGGCGGACGAGGCTACACCTTC
CASSLSVYPSGGRGYTF
>-|few|TRBJ1-2|TRBV18
TGTGCCAGCTCAACTAAACAGGGAGACTATGGCTACACCTTC
CASSTKQGDYGYTF
>TRBD1|-|TRBJ2-2|TRBV30
TGTGCCTGGAGTGGAGACAGGGACACCGGGGAGCTGTTTTTT
CAWSGDRDTGELFF
>TRBD1|once|TRBJ1-2|TRBV25-1
TGTGCCAGCAGCCCAACAGGGGTTAATGGCTACACCTTC
CASSPTGVNGYTF
>TRBD2|few|TRBJ2-1|TRBV7-8
TGTGCCAGCAGCTTAGTTCTGGGGACTAGCGGGGGCTACAATGAGCAGTTCTTC
CASSLVLGTSGGYNEQFF
>-|once|TRBJ2-5|TRBV19
TGTGCCAGTAGGCAGGGCGGGGAAGAGACCCAGTACTTC
CASRQGGEETQYF
>TRBD2|-|TRBJ2-5|TRBV5-1
TGCGCCAGCAGCTTGGCCCCTAGCGGGGGTCAAGAGACCCAGTACTTC
CASSLAPSGGQETQYF
>TRBD1|few|TRBJ2-3|TRBV12-5
TGTGCTAGTGGTTCCGGGACAGGGAGTACAGATACGCAGTATTTT
CASGSGTGSTDTQYF
>-|-|TRBJ2-1|TRBV30
TGTGCCTGGAGTAGGGATCCGCCAAATGAGCAGTTCTTC
CAWSRDPPNEQFF
>-|-|TRBJ1-4|TRBV15
TGTGCCACCAGCAGATCGACAGGCCTTAATGAAAAACTGTTTTTT
CATSRSTGLNEKLFF
>-|-|TRBJ2-3|TRBV27
TGTGCCAGCAGTTCTGCGTCGGGCCCAAGTCCAGATACGCAGTATTTT
CASSSASGPSPDTQYF
>-|-|TRBJ1-1|TRBV10-1
TGCGCCAGCAGTGAAAGCACTCGGGCGGACACTGAAGCTTTCTTT
CASSESTRADTEAFF
>TRBD1|-|TRBJ1-1|TRBV29-1
TGCAGCGCTTTAAGACAGGGGGGGACTGAAGCTTTCTTT
CSALRQGGTEAFF
>TRBD1|-|TRBJ1-3|TRBV11-3
TGTGCCAGCAGCTCCCCGGACAGGCGAAACACCATATATTTT
CASSSPDRRNTIYF
>-|-|TRBJ2-1|TRBV9
TGTGCCAGCAGCGTAGTGGGGACACCGAAAAATGAGCAGTTCTTC
CASSVVGTPKNEQFF
>-|-|TRBJ1-5|TRBV5-8
TGTGCCAGCAGCTTGGTCGGGGTACGGGGTCAGCCCCAGCATTTT
CASSLVGVRGQPQHF
>-|-|TRBJ1-2|TRBV21-1
TGTGCCAGCAGCAAAAGAGGGCACTATGGCTACACCTTC
CASSKRGHYGYTF
>TRBD1|-|TRBJ2-1|TRBV18
TGTGCCAGCTCACCGGCGACAGGGCCCGGTGAGCAGTTCTTC
CASSPATGPGEQFF
>-|-|TRBJ2-3|TRBV10-3
TGTGCCATCAGCCCTGGGATTAATGCAGATACGCAGTATTTT
CAISPGINADTQYF
>-|-|TRBJ2-3|TRBV29-1
TGCAGCGTCGCATCGACTACTAGCACAGATACGCAGTATTTT
CSVASTTSTDTQYF
>-|few|TRBJ2-7|TRBV7-2
TGTGCCAGCAGCTTAGCCGACAAGTATGAGCAGTACTTC
CASSLADKYEQYF
>-|-|TRBJ1-1|TRBV5-6
TGTGCCAGCAGCTTGCCCCCAGGGGAAACTGAAGCTTTCTTT
CASSLPPGETEAFF
>-|-|TRBJ2-2|TRBV12-2
TGTGCAAGCCATTTGGGGCGGGAGGAAAACACCGGGGAGCTGTTTTTT
CASHLGREENTGELFF
>TRBD1|once|TRBJ1-1|TRBV10-3
TGTGCCATCAAAGGACAGGGAGGAGTGACTGAAGCTTTCTTT
CAIKGQGGVTEAFF
>-|-|TRBJ1-3|TRBV14
TGTGCCAGCAGCCAAGTCAGGGAGCCTACTGGAAACACCATATATTTT
CASSQVREPTGNTIYF
>TRBD1|-|TRBJ1-2|TRBV11-2
TGTGCCAGCAGCCCACCGGGACAGGTTGGCGGCTACACCTTC
CASSPPGQVGGYTF
>TRBD1|-|TRBJ1-2|TRBV5-1
TGCGCCAGCAGCTCCGGGACAGGGGAAACCTATGGCTACACCTTC
CASSSGTGETYGYTF
>-|-|TRBJ2-7|TRBV15
TGTGCCACAAACGAGGGGCCGGGCGAGCAGTACTTC
CATNEGPGEQYF
>-|-|TRBJ1-2|TRBV2
TGTGCCAGCAGTGATACAGGGAACTATGGCTACACCTTC
CASSDTGNYGYTF
>-|few|TRBJ2-3|TRBV7-9
TGTGCCAGCAGCTTAAATTCAGATACGCAGTATTTT
CASSLNSDTQYF
>-|-|TRBJ2-5|TRBV9
TGTGCCAGCAGCGTAGGCAGCGCCCAAGAGACCCAGTACTTC
CASSVGSAQETQYF
>-|once|TRBJ2-1|TRBV11-2
TGTGCCAGCAGCTTAGTGGGTTGGTCCAATGAGCAGTTCTTC
CASSLVGWSNEQFF
>-|-|TRBJ1-5|TRBV29-1
TGCAGCGTTGAAGAAGACAGCAATCAGCCCCAGCATTTT
CSVEEDSNQPQHF
>-|-|TRBJ2-1|TRBV5-1
TGCGCCAGCAGCTCGCACCTCGACGGGGGCGTCAACAATGAGCAGTTCTTC
CASSSHLDGGVNNEQFF
>TRBD1|few|TRBJ1-1|TRBV27
TGTGCCAGCAGAGTCCGGGACAGTAACACTGAAGCTTTCTTT
CASRVRDSNTEAFF
>-|-|TRBJ2-3|TRBV13
TGTGCCAGCATCGTACGGGGTTCTAGCACAGATACGCAGTATTTT
CASIVRGSSTDTQYF
>-|few|TRBJ2-2|TRBV5-1
TGCGCCAGCAGCTTGGAACGGACACCCTTGGGCGGGGAGCTGTTTTTT
CASSLERTPLGGELFF
>TRBD2|once|TRBJ2-1|TRBV19
TGTGCCAGTAGTATATTAGCGGGAGGGTATGAGCAGTTCTTC
CASSILAGGYEQFF
>-|-|TRBJ1-6|TRBV12-5
TGTGCTAGTGGTTCCGCTTTCGGGAGCCCCCTCCACTTT
CASGSAFGSPLHF